This TCR beta chain was documented in a study of T cell responses to AZD1222 COVID-19 vaccine. Generated by immunoSEQ multiplex PCR, the TCRdb table keeps only in-frame clones and is missing some. The sample records roughly 120,000 clones, roughly 90% being singletons. The V and J ends lost 7 bases and 4 bases, in that order; junction bases with no gene match: 11. The length of the CDR3 is 15 residues. Germline V gene lookup returns CDR1 LNHDA and CDR2 SQIVND (reference sequence). Study observations and caveats: Spike-wide coverage was observed for vaccine-associated CD4 TCRs, with dominant responses at 160-218 and 743-854. Donors were largely white British and mainly female; clonal diversity was possibly underestimated. Among those given AZD1222, only 6 or 7 were seropositive at baseline.

A note on this clone: Its antigen is currently unknown.

This receptor was taken from an adult in good health. The chain joins TRBV19 to TRBJ1-1; 8 bases agree with TRBD1. Specimen: peripheral blood, collected on day 0 of AZD1222 vaccination. The CDR3 DNA sequence: TGTGCCAGTACACCCGGCCTCGACAGGGGCACTGAAGCTTTCTTT. Encoded protein: CASTPGLDRGTEAFF.